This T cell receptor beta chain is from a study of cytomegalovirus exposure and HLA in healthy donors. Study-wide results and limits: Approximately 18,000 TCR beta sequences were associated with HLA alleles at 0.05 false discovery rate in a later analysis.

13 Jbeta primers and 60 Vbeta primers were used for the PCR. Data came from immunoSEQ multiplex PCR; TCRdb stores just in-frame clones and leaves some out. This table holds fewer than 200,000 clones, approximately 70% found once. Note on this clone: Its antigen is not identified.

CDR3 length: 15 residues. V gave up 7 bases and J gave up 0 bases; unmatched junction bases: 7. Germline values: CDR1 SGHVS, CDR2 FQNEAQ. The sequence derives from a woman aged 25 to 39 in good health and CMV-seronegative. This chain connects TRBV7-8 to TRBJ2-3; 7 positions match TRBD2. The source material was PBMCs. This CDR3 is CASTPLAASTDTQYF. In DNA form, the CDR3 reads TGTGCCAGCACCCCCCTAGCGGCTAGCACAGATACGCAGTATTTT.